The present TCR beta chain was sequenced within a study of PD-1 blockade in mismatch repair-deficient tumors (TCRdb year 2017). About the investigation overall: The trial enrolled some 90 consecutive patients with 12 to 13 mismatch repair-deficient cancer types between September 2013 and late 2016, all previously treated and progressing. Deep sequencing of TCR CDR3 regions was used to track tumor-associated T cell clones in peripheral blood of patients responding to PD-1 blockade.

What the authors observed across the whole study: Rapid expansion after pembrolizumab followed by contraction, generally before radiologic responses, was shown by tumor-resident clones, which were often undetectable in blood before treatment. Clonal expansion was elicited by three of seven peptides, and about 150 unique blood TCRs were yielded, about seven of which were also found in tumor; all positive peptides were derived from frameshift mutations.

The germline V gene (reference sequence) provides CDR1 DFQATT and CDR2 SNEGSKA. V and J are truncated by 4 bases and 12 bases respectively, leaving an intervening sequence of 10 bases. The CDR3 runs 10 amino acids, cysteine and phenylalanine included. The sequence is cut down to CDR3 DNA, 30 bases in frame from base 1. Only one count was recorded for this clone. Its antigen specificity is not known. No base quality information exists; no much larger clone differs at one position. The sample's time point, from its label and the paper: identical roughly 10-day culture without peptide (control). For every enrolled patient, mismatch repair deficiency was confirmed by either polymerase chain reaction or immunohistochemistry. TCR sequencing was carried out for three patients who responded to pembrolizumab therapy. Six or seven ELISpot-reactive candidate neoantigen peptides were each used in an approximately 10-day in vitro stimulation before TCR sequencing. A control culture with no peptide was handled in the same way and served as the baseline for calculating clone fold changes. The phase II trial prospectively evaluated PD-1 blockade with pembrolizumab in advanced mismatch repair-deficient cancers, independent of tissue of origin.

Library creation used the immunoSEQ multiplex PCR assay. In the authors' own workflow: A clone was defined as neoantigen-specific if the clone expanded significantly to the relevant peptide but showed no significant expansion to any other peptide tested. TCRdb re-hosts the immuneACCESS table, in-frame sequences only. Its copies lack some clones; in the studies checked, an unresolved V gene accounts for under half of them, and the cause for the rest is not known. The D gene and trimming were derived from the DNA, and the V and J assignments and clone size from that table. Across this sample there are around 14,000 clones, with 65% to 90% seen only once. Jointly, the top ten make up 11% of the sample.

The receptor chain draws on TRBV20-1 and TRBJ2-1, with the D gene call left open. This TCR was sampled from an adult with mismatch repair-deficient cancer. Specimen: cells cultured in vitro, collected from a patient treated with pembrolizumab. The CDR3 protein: CSAMGPGQFF. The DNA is TGCAGTGCTATGGGCCCTGGGCAGTTCTTC.